One and the same sample provided the 19 T cell receptor beta chains below, sequenced in a study of breast tumors, draining lymph nodes, adjacent tissues. TCRdb ran MiXCR on the multiplex PCR reads and lists one entry per CDR3 protein. The table includes approximately 230,000 distinct CDR3 sequences, nearly 35% detected once. Samples came from axillary lymph nodes draining the breast cancer. Material for sequencing was axillary lymph node tissue. Source of these receptors: a female donor with breast cancer. Some clones in this sample may be carry-over from other donors' samples.

This clonotype showed up many times. V gene TRBV7-2 combines with J gene TRBJ2-5; possibly TRBD2 for D (6 bases). The CDR3 runs to 14 residues. Germline V CDR1 and CDR2: SGHTA, FQGNSA. The V end lost 4 bases, the J end lost 5 bases, and 14 bases lay between the germline ends. CDR3 sequence reads: CASSSWDWRETQYF. The CDR3 nucleotides read TGTGCCAGCAGCTCATGGGACTGGCGGGAGACCCAGTACTTC.

The chain carries TRBV11-2 and TRBJ2-5; 7 bases are a match to TRBD1. This CDR3 comprises 14 residues. The trim removed 0 bases at V and 7 bases at J, leaving 5 bases unmatched. From germline, CDR1 is SGHAT and CDR2 FQNNGV. CDR3 DNA: TGTGCCAGCAGCTTAGAAGACAGGGCCGCGACCCAGTACTTC. Encoded protein: CASSLEDRAATQYF.

The count of this clonotype is one. The genes are TRBV29-1 and TRBJ2-1; 8 bases map to TRBD1. Per germline, CDR1 SQVTM and CDR2 ANQGSEA. The CDR3 spans 15 residues. DNA for the CDR3: TGCCAGCTCACTCCGGGACAGGTCTCCTACAATGAGCAGTTCTTC. This encodes CQLTPGQVSYNEQFF.

This clonotype showed up many times. The chain couples TRBV15 to TRBJ2-1; 11 bases fit TRBD2. There are 17 residues in the CDR3. The germline V gene encodes CDR1 LNHNV and CDR2 YYDKDF (reference sequence). Germline trimming cut 3 bases from V and 4 bases from J; bases unmatched to any gene: 8. The chain's CDR3 is CATSSPRGLAEYNEQFF. Here the CDR3 DNA reads TGTGCCACCAGCAGCCCACGGGGACTAGCGGAGTACAATGAGCAGTTCTTC. Full variable domain (rest looked up from reference TRBV15 and TRBJ2-1): DAMVIQNPRYQVTQFGKPVTLSCSQTLNHNVMYWYQQKSSQAPKLLFHYYDKDFNNEADTPDNFQSRRPNTSFCFLDIRSPGLGDTAMYLCATSSPRGLAEYNEQFFGPGTRLTVL.

This CDR3 reads CASSRTSGSSYEQYF. The CDR3 DNA sequence: TGTGCCAGCAGCCGGACTAGCGGATCATCCTACGAGCAGTACTTC. The chain links TRBV14 to TRBJ2-7; 10 nucleotides align to TRBD2. Germline CDR1 and CDR2: SGHDN and FVKESK. The junction had 4 bases not matched to a gene; V was cut back by 4 bases and J by 1 base. The CDR3 has 15 amino acids.

In this sample, this clonotype turned up many times. The chain links TRBV6-6 to TRBJ2-7, with D possibly matching TRBD2 (6 bases). CDR1 and CDR2 from the germline V gene are MNHNY and SVGAGI (reference sequence). V was cut by 1 base and J by 3 bases, with 7 bases left in between. This CDR3 contains 13 residues. CDR3 in DNA: TGTGCCAGCAGTTACTTGGGGGGCTACGAGCAGTACTTC. Protein product: CASSYLGGYEQYF.

This clonotype was seen many times. This chain links TRBV7-2 with TRBJ2-7; D tentatively reads TRBD1 or TRBD2 (5 bases each). Deletions cut 2 bases from V and 2 bases from J, with 13 bases between. The CDR3 length is 15 residues. The germline CDR1 and CDR2 sequences are SGHTA and FQGNSA. The CDR3 loop is CASSLLWGSTYEQYF. The DNA of the CDR3 is TGTGCCAGCAGCTTACTTTGGGGGAGTACCTACGAGCAGTACTTC. Variable domain in full (rest from reference TRBV7-2 and TRBJ2-7): GAGVSQSPSNKVTEKGKDVELRCDPISGHTALYWYRQSLGQGLEFLIYFQGNSAPDKSGLPSDRFSAERTGGSVSTLTIQRTQQEDSAVYLCASSLLWGSTYEQYFGPGTRLTVT.

This clonotype was counted ten times or more. The chain carries TRBV20-1 and TRBJ2-7; 12 nucleotides align to TRBD1. This CDR3 spans 15 amino acids. V gave up 3 bases and J gave up 3 bases; unmatched junction bases: 6. From germline, CDR1 is DFQATT and CDR2 SNEGSKA (reference sequence). CDR3 residues: CSASPGQGARYEQYF. The CDR3 nucleotides read TGCAGTGCTAGTCCGGGACAGGGGGCCCGCTACGAGCAGTACTTC.

This clonotype has ten or more counts. This chain uses TRBV25-1 with TRBJ2-2; 9 bases match TRBD2. The V gene's germline CDR1 is MGHDK and CDR2 SYGVNS. J was trimmed by 4 bases and V by 5 bases; bases with no gene match: 8. This CDR3 has 16 amino acids. The CDR3 bases are TGTGCCAGCAGTCCCGGAGAGCGGGGGGTCACCGGGGAGCTGTTTTTT. Its translation is CASSPGERGVTGELFF. The full variable domain, its missing parts supplied by reference TRBV25-1 and TRBJ2-2, is EADIYQTPRYLVIGTGKKITLECSQTMGHDKMYWYQQDPGMELHLIHYSYGVNSTEKGDLSSESTVSRIRTEHFPLTLESARPSHTSQYLCASSPGERGVTGELFFGEGSRLTVL.

As DNA, the CDR3 is TGCGCCAGCAGCCAAGAAGGGGCAGGGAGGACTGAAGCTTTCTTT. This translates into CASSQEGAGRTEAFF. The chain carries TRBV4-1 and TRBJ1-1, with D tentatively TRBD1 (5 bases). CDR1 MGHRA and CDR2 YSYEKL come from the germline V gene. V lost 0 bases and J lost 5, with 13 bases in between. The CDR3 covers 15 residues.

As to this clonotype: The junction departs from the called germline gene at one end, perhaps through a read error. The CDR3: CASSPGQGPSNEQLF. CDR3 DNA: TGTGCCAGCAGCCCAGGACAGGGTCCTAGCAATGAGCAGCTCTTC. The chain has TRBV7-8 and TRBJ2-1; TRBD1 aligns across 8 bases. Germline lookup yields CDR1 SGHVS and CDR2 FQNEAQ. The CDR3 totals 15 residues.

This clonotype was recorded many times. The CDR3 DNA sequence: TGTGCCAGTAGTACTGGGACAGCGTACTATGGCTACACCTTC. The encoded protein is CASSTGTAYYGYTF. V and J are TRBV19 and TRBJ1-2; 7 bases map to TRBD1. The CDR3 spans 14 residues. V dropped 4 bases and J dropped 3; count of bases not matched to a gene: 5. The germline CDR1 and CDR2 sequences are LNHDA and SQIVND (reference sequence).

Details on this clonotype: At one of its ends the junction is not consistent with the germline gene, which may arise from a read error. This chain links TRBV20-1 with TRBJ2-3; 8 positions agree with TRBD1. The CDR3 has 14 amino acids. The germline CDR1 and CDR2 sequences are DFQATT and SNEGSKA (reference sequence). The CDR3 reads CSARDRGPTATQYF. The CDR3 DNA reads TGCAGTGCTAGAGACAGGGGGCCAACAGCTACGCAGTATTTT.

This clonotype was seen repeatedly, ten times or more. V and J are TRBV2 and TRBJ1-2, with 10 bases that match TRBD1. Germline CDR1 is SNHLY and CDR2 is FYNNEI. The CDR3 runs to 13 residues. The trim removed 6 bases at V and 8 bases at J, leaving 6 bases unmatched. The CDR3 region has the DNA TGTGCCAGCAGCGGGACAGGGGTTGACGGCTACACCTTC. The encoded protein is CASSGTGVDGYTF.

This clonotype was counted at least ten times. The chain carries TRBV2 and TRBJ2-5; D is uncertain. Germline V gene data show CDR1 as SNHLY and CDR2 as FYNNEI. Trimming stripped 4 bases from V and 3 bases from J, with 9 bases between. The CDR3 consists of 13 residues. CDR3 protein: CASSANGKETQYF. The DNA of the CDR3 is TGTGCCAGCAGTGCTAACGGAAAAGAGACCCAGTACTTC.

This clonotype appeared many times. The chain joins TRBV18 to TRBJ1-5, with 11 nucleotides matching TRBD1. Germline assignment: CDR1 KGHSH and CDR2 LQKENI. V lost 3 bases to trimming and J lost 6 bases; unmatched junction nucleotides: 4. The CDR3 is 15 residues long. The CDR3, as DNA: TGTGCCAGCTCACCCCTAGGACAGGGGGCTCAGCCCCAGCATTTT. Translation gives CASSPLGQGAQPQHF.

V is TRBV20-1 and J is TRBJ1-5; 7 positions agree with TRBD1. The ends lost 7 bases at V and 4 bases at J; junction bases unmatched: 22. CDR3 length: 18 amino acids. Germline V gives CDR1 DFQATT, CDR2 SNEGSKA (reference sequence). The CDR3 DNA reads TGCAGTGTTGCTAGAGATTCCAAGACAGGGAATATTAATCAGCCCCAGCATTTT. It translates to CSVARDSKTGNINQPQHF.

The chain recombines TRBV20-1 with TRBJ2-5; 10 nucleotides line up with TRBD2. With 6 bases clipped from V and 4 bases from J, the junction kept 11 bases outside the gene matches. This CDR3 spans 15 amino acids. Germline V lookup: CDR1 DFQATT, CDR2 SNEGSKA (reference sequence). CDR3 sequence reads: CSAQRPGLASETQYF. The CDR3 DNA sequence: TGCAGTGCGCAAAGACCGGGACTAGCGTCAGAGACCCAGTACTTC.

A word on this clonotype: This may come from a read error, since a much larger clone is one base off. The V and J genes are TRBV6-6 and TRBJ1-5, with D maybe TRBD1 (5 bases). Trimming removed 5 bases from V and 7 bases from J, with 12 bases in between. The CDR3 covers 13 residues. Germline loops: CDR1 MNHNY, CDR2 SVGAGI (reference sequence). DNA for the CDR3: TGTGCCAGCAGTCCCTCAGGGACGCAGCCCCAGCATTTT. This codes for CASSPSGTQPQHF.